This is a list of T cell receptor beta chains from one sample in a study of CD8+ T cells in alopecia areata. Profiled with immunoSEQ multiplex PCR; TCRdb holds only in-frame clones, not every one. Among 150,000 to 200,000 clones listed, 58% were seen once. The sample here was CD4+ T cells sorted from blood, taken at roughly week 55, from a patient treated with tofacitinib. These receptors came from a human donor with alopecia areata. The CDR3 runs from the conserved cysteine through the conserved F or W. A D gene is named only where the DNA matches it firmly. Rows give clone size only sometimes, using once, few, many, or a class for an expanded clone.

abundance,d_gene,j_gene,v_gene,CDR3nt,CDR3aa
NA,NA,TRBJ1-2,TRBV28,TGTGCCAGCAGCCCCCCGGGCGCAGGTGGCTACACCTTC,CASSPPGAGGYTF
NA,NA,TRBJ1-1,TRBV9,TGTGCCAGCACCCTTCAACCGTATGGTGAAGCTTTCTTT,CASTLQPYGEAFF
NA,NA,TRBJ1-4,TRBV7-9,TGTGCCAGCAGTAATGACATGTCAGGGAATGAAAAACTGTTTTTT,CASSNDMSGNEKLFF
NA,NA,TRBJ2-7,TRBV7-9,TGTGCCGTCCCTCAGGGACCCTACGAGCAGTACTTC,CAVPQGPYEQYF
once,TRBD1,TRBJ2-6,TRBV6-6,TGTGCCAGCTGGGACAGCCCCTCTGGGGCCAACGTCCTGACTTTC,CASWDSPSGANVLTF
few,NA,TRBJ2-6,TRBV7-8,TGTGCCAGCAGCTTAGGGGGACGGTCCTCTGGGGCCAACGTCCTGACTTTC,CASSLGGRSSGANVLTF
NA,TRBD1,TRBJ2-5,TRBV2,TGTGCCAGCAGCTCGGACAGGGGGCGCGGAGAGACCCAGTACTTC,CASSSDRGRGETQYF
few,NA,TRBJ2-7,TRBV14,TGTGCCAGCAGCCCCAGGCAGGGTACTGCCGAGCAGTACTTC,CASSPRQGTAEQYF
NA,NA,TRBJ2-1,TRBV9,TGTGCCAGCAGCGTAGAAGGGACTCTCAGTGAGCAGTTCTTC,CASSVEGTLSEQFF
NA,NA,TRBJ1-2,TRBV7-9,TGTGCCAGTAATGACGAGGGGCGAGACTATGGCTACACCTTC,CASNDEGRDYGYTF
NA,NA,TRBJ1-6,TRBV9,TGTGCCAGCAGCGTCGGGGAGGGTATCCTCCACTTT,CASSVGEGILHF
NA,NA,TRBJ1-6,TRBV6-5,TGTGCCAGCAGTTACTCGAGGGTATCTAATTCACCCCTCCACTTT,CASSYSRVSNSPLHF
NA,NA,TRBJ2-1,TRBV2,TGTGCCAGCAGTGTGGCTCACAATGAGCAGTTCTTC,CASSVAHNEQFF
NA,TRBD1,TRBJ1-4,TRBV4-1,TGCGCCAGCAGCCAAGGGGACAGGGGAAATGTAAAACTGTTTTTT,CASSQGDRGNVKLFF
few,NA,TRBJ1-1,TRBV30,TGTGCCTGGAGTCAGGGTTCGTACGGCACTGAAGCTTTCTTT,CAWSQGSYGTEAFF
NA,TRBD1,TRBJ1-2,TRBV5-1,TGCGCCAGCAGCCAGATGCGTGACAGGGATGGCTACACCTTC,CASSQMRDRDGYTF
few,NA,TRBJ2-7,TRBV29-1,TGCAGCGTTGAAGCCGGTGGGTACGAGCAGTACTTC,CSVEAGGYEQYF
few,NA,TRBJ1-2,TRBV11-3,TGTGCCAGCAGCTTAGGGCGCTCAGGGGATGGCTACACCTTC,CASSLGRSGDGYTF
few,TRBD1,TRBJ2-7,TRBV18,TGTGCCAGCTCACCACCGGGACAGCTCTACGAGCAGTACTTC,CASSPPGQLYEQYF
few,NA,TRBJ2-7,TRBV6-6,TGTGCCAGCAGTACGGCGCACTCCTACGAGCAGTACTTC,CASSTAHSYEQYF
NA,NA,TRBJ2-2,TRBV11-2,TGTGCCAGCAGCACCAGGGGGGCCCGGGACGGGGAGCTGTTTTTT,CASSTRGARDGELFF
NA,NA,TRBJ2-1,TRBV4-1,TGCGCCAGCAGCCAAGATAACAGGGTGGGTGAGCAGTTCTTC,CASSQDNRVGEQFF
NA,TRBD1,TRBJ1-5,TRBV30,TGTGCCTGGAAGGGACAGGGGCATCAGCCCCAGCATTTT,CAWKGQGHQPQHF
NA,NA,TRBJ2-3,TRBV4-2,TGTGCCAGCAGCCAAGGGGGGGGCCGAAGTACAGATACGCAGTATTTT,CASSQGGGRSTDTQYF
NA,NA,TRBJ2-7,TRBV2,TGTGCCAGCAGGGCTACCTACGAGCAGTACTTC,CASRATYEQYF
few,NA,TRBJ1-1,TRBV29-1,TGCAGCGTGGCACCCCGGACACAGAACACTGAAGCTTTCTTT,CSVAPRTQNTEAFF